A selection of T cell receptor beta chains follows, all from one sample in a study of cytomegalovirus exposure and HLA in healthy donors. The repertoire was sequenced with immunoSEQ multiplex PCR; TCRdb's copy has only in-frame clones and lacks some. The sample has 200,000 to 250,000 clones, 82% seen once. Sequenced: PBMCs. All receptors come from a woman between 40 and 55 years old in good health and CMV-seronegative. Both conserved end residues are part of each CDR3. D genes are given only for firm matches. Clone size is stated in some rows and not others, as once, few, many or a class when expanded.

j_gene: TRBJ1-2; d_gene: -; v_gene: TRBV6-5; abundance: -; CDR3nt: TGTGCCAGCAGTTACGCCTCCCCGCAGGCCTATGGCTACACCTTC; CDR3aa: CASSYASPQAYGYTF
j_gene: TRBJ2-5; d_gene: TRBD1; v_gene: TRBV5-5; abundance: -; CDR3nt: TGTGCCAGCAGCGTGAGACAGGGGCCAGAGACCCAGTACTTC; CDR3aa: CASSVRQGPETQYF
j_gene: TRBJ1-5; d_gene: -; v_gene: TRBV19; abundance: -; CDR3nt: TGTGCCAGTAGTATAACCGGACTTTATCAGCCCCAGCATTTT; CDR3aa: CASSITGLYQPQHF
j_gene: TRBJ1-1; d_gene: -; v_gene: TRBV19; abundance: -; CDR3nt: TGTGCCAGTAGGCGAGCGGACAGACTCACTGAAGCTTTCTTT; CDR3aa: CASRRADRLTEAFF
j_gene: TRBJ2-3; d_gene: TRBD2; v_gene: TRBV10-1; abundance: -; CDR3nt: TGCGCCAGCAGTGAGGGCGGGGGGGCAGATACGCAGTATTTT; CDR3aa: CASSEGGGADTQYF
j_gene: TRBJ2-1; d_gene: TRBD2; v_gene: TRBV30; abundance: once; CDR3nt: TGTGCCTGGACGCGGGGGGGCCACAATGAGCAGTTCTTC; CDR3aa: CAWTRGGHNEQFF
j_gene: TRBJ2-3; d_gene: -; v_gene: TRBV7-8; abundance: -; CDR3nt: TGTGCCAGCAGCTTGGTCCCACCGAGGGGGGGCTCAGATACGCAGTATTTT; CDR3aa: CASSLVPPRGGSDTQYF
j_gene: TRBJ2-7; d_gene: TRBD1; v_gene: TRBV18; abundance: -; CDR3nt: TGTGCCAGCTCACCACCAACCGGGACAGCTTCCTACTACGAGCAGTACTTC; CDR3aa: CASSPPTGTASYYEQYF
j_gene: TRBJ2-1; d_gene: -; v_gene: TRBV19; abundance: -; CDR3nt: TGTGCCAGTAGTATAGATAGGAGGTCTAATGAGCAGTTCTTC; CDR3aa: CASSIDRRSNEQFF
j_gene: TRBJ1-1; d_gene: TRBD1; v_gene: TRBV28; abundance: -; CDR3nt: TGTGCCAGCAGAACCGACAGGGCATCTGAAGCTTTCTTT; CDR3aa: CASRTDRASEAFF
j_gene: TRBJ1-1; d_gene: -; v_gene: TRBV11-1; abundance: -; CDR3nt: TGTGCCAGCAGCTTACCAGGGCAAACTGAAGCTTTCTTT; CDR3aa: CASSLPGQTEAFF
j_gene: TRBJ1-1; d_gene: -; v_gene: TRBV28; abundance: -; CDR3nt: TGTGCCAGCAGCCTCCCACGACAGTCCGCCACTGAAGCTTTCTTT; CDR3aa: CASSLPRQSATEAFF
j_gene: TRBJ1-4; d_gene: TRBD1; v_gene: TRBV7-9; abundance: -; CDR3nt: TGTGCCAGCAGCATGACAGGGGGTTATGAAAAACTGTTTTTT; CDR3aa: CASSMTGGYEKLFF
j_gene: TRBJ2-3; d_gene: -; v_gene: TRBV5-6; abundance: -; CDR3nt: TGTGCCAGCAGCTCTAGGACAGTAAGCACAGATACGCAGTATTTT; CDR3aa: CASSSRTVSTDTQYF
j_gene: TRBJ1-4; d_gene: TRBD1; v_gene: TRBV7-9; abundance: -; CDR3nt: TGTGCCAGCAGCTTTGACAGGGTCAGAACTAATGAAAAACTGTTTTTT; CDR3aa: CASSFDRVRTNEKLFF
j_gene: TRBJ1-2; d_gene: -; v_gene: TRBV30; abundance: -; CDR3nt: TGTGCCTGGAGCCCCGACTTTGGCTACACCTTC; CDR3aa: CAWSPDFGYTF
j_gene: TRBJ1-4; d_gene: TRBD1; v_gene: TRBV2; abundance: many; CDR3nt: TGTGCCAGCAGGGGTGACAGGGGGAGATATGGGAAACTGTTTTTT; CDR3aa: CASRGDRGRYGKLFF
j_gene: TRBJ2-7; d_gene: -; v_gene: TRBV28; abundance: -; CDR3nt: TGTGCCAGCAGTTCCCCCGGCATACAGAGCTCCTACGAGCAGTACTTC; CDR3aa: CASSSPGIQSSYEQYF
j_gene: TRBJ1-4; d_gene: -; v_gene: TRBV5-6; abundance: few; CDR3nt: TGTGCCAGCAGCTTCGGAGGCCGGATTCTGTTTTTT; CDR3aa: CASSFGGRILFF
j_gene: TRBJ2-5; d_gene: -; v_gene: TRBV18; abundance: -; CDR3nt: TGTGCCAGCTCACCACAGGCAGGGGACCAAGAGACCCAGTACTTC; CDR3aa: CASSPQAGDQETQYF
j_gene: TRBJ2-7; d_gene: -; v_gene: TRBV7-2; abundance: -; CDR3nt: TGTGCCAGCAGCTTAGAAGTAGGCAGGATCCACGAGCAGTACTTC; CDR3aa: CASSLEVGRIHEQYF
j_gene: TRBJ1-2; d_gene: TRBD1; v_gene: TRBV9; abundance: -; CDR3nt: TGTGCCAGCAGCCCTTCGGACAGGGACGGCTACACCTTC; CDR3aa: CASSPSDRDGYTF
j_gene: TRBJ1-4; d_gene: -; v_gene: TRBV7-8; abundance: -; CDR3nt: TGTGCCAGCAGCTTAAAGAGACATGGGACTAATGAAAAACTGTTTTTT; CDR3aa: CASSLKRHGTNEKLFF
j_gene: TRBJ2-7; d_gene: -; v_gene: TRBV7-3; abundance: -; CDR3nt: TGTGCCAGCAGCTTATCGGCTAGATACGAGCAGTACTTC; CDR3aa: CASSLSARYEQYF
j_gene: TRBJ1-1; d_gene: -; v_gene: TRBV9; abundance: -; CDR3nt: TGTGCCAGCAGCGTAGATCCGCGGGGGAGGGGAACGAACACTGAAGCTTTCTTT; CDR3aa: CASSVDPRGRGTNTEAFF
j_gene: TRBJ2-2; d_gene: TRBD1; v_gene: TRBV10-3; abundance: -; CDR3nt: TGTGCCAGCCGACAGGGACCGAACACCGGGGAGCTGTTTTTT; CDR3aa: CASRQGPNTGELFF
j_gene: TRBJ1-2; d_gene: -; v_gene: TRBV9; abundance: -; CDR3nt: TGTGCCAGCACGTCAGGGAACTATGGCTACACCTTC; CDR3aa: CASTSGNYGYTF
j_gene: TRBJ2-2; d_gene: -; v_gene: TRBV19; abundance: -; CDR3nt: TGTGCCAGTAGTATATTAACAGGGAACACCGGGGAGCTGTTTTTT; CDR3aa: CASSILTGNTGELFF